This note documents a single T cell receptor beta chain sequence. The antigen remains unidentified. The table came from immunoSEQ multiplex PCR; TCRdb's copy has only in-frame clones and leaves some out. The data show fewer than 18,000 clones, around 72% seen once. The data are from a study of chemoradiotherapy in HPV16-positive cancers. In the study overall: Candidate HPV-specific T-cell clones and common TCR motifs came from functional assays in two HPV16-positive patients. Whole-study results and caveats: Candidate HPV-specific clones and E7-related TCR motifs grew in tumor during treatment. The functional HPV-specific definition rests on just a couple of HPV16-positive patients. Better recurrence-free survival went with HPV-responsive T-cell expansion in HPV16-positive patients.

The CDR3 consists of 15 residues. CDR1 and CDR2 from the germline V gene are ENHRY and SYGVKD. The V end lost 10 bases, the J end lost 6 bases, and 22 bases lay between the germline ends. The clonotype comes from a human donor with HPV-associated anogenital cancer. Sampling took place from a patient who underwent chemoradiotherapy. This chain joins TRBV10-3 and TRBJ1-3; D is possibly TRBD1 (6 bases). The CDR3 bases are TGTGCCACTCAAGACAGGACGGGGCAAATAAACACCATATATTTT. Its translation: CATQDRTGQINTIYF.